Presented here are 23 T cell receptor beta chains from one specimen sequenced in a study of shared clonotypes between healthy human individuals. The protocol was immunoSEQ multiplex PCR, while the TCRdb copy is restricted to in-frame clones and leaves out a portion. The profile covers fewer than 3 million clones, with approximately 90% appearing a single time and approximately 0.4% taken by the ten largest. Sequencing was carried out using naive CD4+ T cells from PBMCs. The subset was: CD45RA+ positively selected. The receptor source for this set is a man between 18 and 29 years old in good health. Some clones in this sample may be carry-over from other donors' samples.

V usage is TRBV5-1 and J usage is TRBJ2-5; 7 bases are a match to TRBD1. The CDR3 sequence is 17 residues long. V shed 4 bases, J shed 1 base, and the junction held 13 bases outside the gene matches. Germline V gives CDR1 SGHRS, CDR2 YFSETQ. The DNA for the CDR3 is TGCGCCAGCAGCGTGGGAACAGGGGTTGTGGGCCAAGAGACCCAGTACTTC. Encoded protein: CASSVGTGVVGQETQYF.

This clone turned up a few times. In nucleotides, the CDR3 is TGCGCCAGCAGCCCCTTAGCGGGAGGCCCCAACGAGCAGTACTTC. It translates to CASSPLAGGPNEQYF. V and J are TRBV5-1 and TRBJ2-7; 10 bases match TRBD2. This CDR3 comprises 15 residues. CDR1 is SGHRS and CDR2 is YFSETQ in the germline V gene. Trimming cost V 4 bases and J 5 bases; bases outside gene matches: 9.

The rearrangement links TRBV9 to TRBJ1-4, with 7 bases matching TRBD1. The junction had 10 bases not matched to a gene; V was cut back by 3 bases and J by 8 bases. The CDR3 extends over 15 amino acids. Germline values: CDR1 SGDLS, CDR2 YYNGEE. This CDR3 is CASSARQGVLEKLFF. CDR3 DNA: TGTGCCAGCAGCGCCAGACAGGGCGTTCTAGAAAAACTGTTTTTT.

The chain has TRBV5-4 and TRBJ2-2, with 7 bases aligning to TRBD1. V gave up 4 bases and J gave up 5 bases; unmatched junction bases: 20. This CDR3 has 19 amino acids. Germline CDR1 and CDR2: SGHNT and YYREEE (reference sequence). The CDR3 loop reads CASSPRGRTDLRGTGELFF. The CDR3 coding sequence is TGTGCCAGCAGCCCCAGGGGGAGAACGGACCTAAGGGGAACCGGGGAGCTGTTTTTT.

The chain recombines TRBV7-3 with TRBJ2-4, with D unresolved. This CDR3 has 12 amino acids. V was pared by 5 bases and J by 16 bases, with 18 bases between. Germline values: CDR1 SGHTA, CDR2 FQGTGA. This CDR3 is CASSDLSGHLYF. The CDR3 DNA follows: TGTGCCAGCAGCGATCTCTCGGGCCACCTATACTTC.

This clone came up once. This chain uses TRBV11-2 with TRBJ2-4; 8 nucleotides match TRBD1. V lost 2 bases, J lost 9 bases, and 12 bases stayed unmatched. CDR1 and CDR2 from the germline V gene are SGHAT and FQNNGV. The CDR3 is made up of 16 amino acids. The DNA of the CDR3 is TGTGCCAGCAGCTTACCCGGAGGACAGGGACGTATCATTCAGTACTTC. Translation gives CASSLPGGQGRIIQYF.

For the CDR3, the DNA is TGTGCCAGCAGCGCCACCCGGTTCTCCGGGACTGAAGCTTTCTTT. It is translated as CASSATRFSGTEAFF. The rearrangement uses TRBV7-2 and TRBJ1-1, with no clear D. Trimming removed 5 bases from V and 5 bases from J, with 18 bases in between. This CDR3 is 15 amino acids long. Germline assignment: CDR1 SGHTA and CDR2 FQGNSA.

The gene calls are TRBV27 and TRBJ2-7; 9 nucleotides agree with TRBD1. CDR1 is MNHEY, CDR2 SMNVEV, per germline (reference sequence). V shed 6 bases and J 6 bases; nucleotides not matched to a gene: 12. The CDR3 runs to 15 residues. CDR3 sequence reads: CASRSWGGQGREQYF. In nucleotides, the CDR3 is TGTGCCAGCAGAAGCTGGGGGGGACAGGGCCGCGAGCAGTACTTC.

The CDR3 nucleotides read TGTGCCACCATCTACAATAAAGAAGAGTCCCCCTATAACCTAAGATTCCGGTCCTACACCTTC. Encoded protein: CATIYNKEESPYNLRFRSYTF. The chain is built from TRBV15 and TRBJ1-2; no reliable D call. V was pared by 7 bases and J by 10 bases, with 43 bases between. The CDR3 is 21 amino acids. Germline-derived CDR1 and CDR2 are LNHNV and YYDKDF (reference sequence).

As to this clone: Other DNA sequences in the sample encode the same CDR3. V is TRBV6-1 and J is TRBJ2-7; TRBD1 matches at 9 bases. CDR1 is MNHNS, CDR2 SASEGT, per germline. J was trimmed by 4 bases and V by 6 bases; bases with no gene match: 7. The CDR3 contains 14 residues. In nucleotides, the CDR3 is TGTGCCAGCAGCCCGGGACAGGGACTTTACGAGCAGTACTTC. Translating it yields CASSPGQGLYEQYF.

The V gene is TRBV7-3, the J gene TRBJ1-1; 10 bases line up with TRBD1. CDR1 SGHTA and CDR2 FQGTGA come from the germline V gene. The CDR3 has 13 amino acids. Trimming at V came to 5 bases and at J to 11 bases, leaving 8 bases not matched to a gene. DNA for the CDR3: TGTGCCAGCAGCGCCTCCGGGACAGGGGCCGCTTTCTTT. Its protein is CASSASGTGAAFF.

The chain has TRBV7-9 and TRBJ1-2, with 7 bases that match TRBD1. The J segment lost 8 bases and the V segment lost 2 bases, leaving 11 bases of the junction unmatched. Germline V gene data show CDR1 as SEHNR and CDR2 as FQNEAQ (reference sequence). The CDR3 is made up of 15 amino acids. The CDR3 sequence is CASSLQTGEVEGYTF. CDR3 sequence (DNA): TGTGCCAGCAGCTTACAAACAGGGGAAGTTGAGGGCTACACCTTC.

This clone was counted once. This chain uses TRBV5-1 with TRBJ2-1, with D perhaps being TRBD1 or TRBD2 (5 bases each). V lost 1 base, J lost 5 bases, and 13 bases lay in between. The CDR3 has 15 residues. Germline CDR1 reads SGHRS; CDR2 reads YFSETQ. CDR3 bases: TGCGCCAGCAGCTTGATGCCGGGGCCGGACAATGAGCAGTTCTTC. Amino acids: CASSLMPGPDNEQFF. Variable domain in full (rest from reference TRBV5-1 and TRBJ2-1): KAGVTQTPRYLIKTRGQQVTLSCSPISGHRSVSWYQQTPGQGLQFLFEYFSETQRNKGNFPGRFSGRQFSNSRSEMNVSTLELGDSALYLCASSLMPGPDNEQFFGPGTRLTVL.

This chain joins TRBV28 and TRBJ2-1; 10 positions match TRBD2. CDR3 size: 15 residues. J lost 9 bases, V lost 8 bases, and 13 bases had no gene match. Germline V lookup: CDR1 MDHEN, CDR2 SYDVKM. The CDR3 loop is CASGGSSGRNGEQFF. The CDR3 DNA sequence: TGTGCCAGCGGGGGGTCTAGCGGGAGAAATGGTGAGCAGTTCTTC. The full variable domain, its missing parts supplied by reference TRBV28 and TRBJ2-1, is DVKVTQSSRYLVKRTGEKVFLECVQDMDHENMFWYRQDPGLGLRLIYFSYDVKMKEKGDIPEGYSVSREKKERFSLILESASTNQTSMYLCASGGSSGRNGEQFFGPGTRLTVL.

This chain connects TRBV30 to TRBJ2-1, with 12 bases aligning to TRBD2. The CDR3 has 15 residues. Germline CDR1 and CDR2: GTSNPN and SVGIG (reference sequence). The V gene end was trimmed by 1 base and the J gene end by 9 bases; junction bases not matched to a gene: 7. The CDR3 loop reads CAWSAGLAGLGEQFF. The CDR3 DNA sequence: TGTGCCTGGAGTGCAGGACTAGCGGGACTGGGTGAGCAGTTCTTC.

This sequence joins TRBV5-4 and TRBJ2-3; 9 bases map to TRBD2. The germline CDR1 and CDR2 sequences are SGHNT and YYREEE (reference sequence). The CDR3 has 14 residues. The J segment lost 4 bases and the V segment lost 3 bases, leaving 3 bases of the junction unmatched. Here the CDR3 DNA reads TGTGCCAGCAGCTCGGGACTAGCTTCAGATACGCAGTATTTT. Its protein is CASSSGLASDTQYF.

In its sample, this clone was seen once. This chain links TRBV5-1 with TRBJ1-3; no reliable D call. Trimming removed 3 bases from V and 1 base from J, with 11 bases in between. The CDR3 totals 15 residues. Germline lookup yields CDR1 SGHRS and CDR2 YFSETQ. The CDR3, as DNA: TGCGCCAGCAGCTACCTCCCTCAATCTGGAAACACCATATATTTT. Translation: CASSYLPQSGNTIYF.

V gene TRBV7-2 combines with J gene TRBJ2-1; D remains unclear. CDR3 length equals 13 residues. V gave up 6 bases and J gave up 4 bases, with 10 bases separating them. Per the germline V gene, CDR1 is SGHTA and CDR2 is FQGNSA. Here the CDR3 DNA reads TGTGCCAGCAGTCCACTAAGTTACAATGAGCAGTTCTTC. Translated, it gives CASSPLSYNEQFF.

The chain joins TRBV30 to TRBJ2-7; TRBD1 or TRBD2 may be the D gene (7 bases each). The CDR3 is 13 residues long. Germline lookup yields CDR1 GTSNPN and CDR2 SVGIG (reference sequence). Trimming shortened V by 5 bases and J by 4 bases, and 15 bases separated the two germline ends. CDR3 residues: CAWQGGRGYEQYF. CDR3 DNA sequence: TGTGCCTGGCAGGGGGGGCGTGGGTACGAGCAGTACTTC. The full variable domain, with the rest looked up from reference TRBV30 and TRBJ2-7, is SQTIHQWPATLVQPVGSPLSLECTVEGTSNPNLYWYRQAAGRGLQLLFYSVGIGQISSEVPQNLSASRPQDRQFILSSKKLLLSDSGFYLCAWQGGRGYEQYFGPGTRLTVT.

The chain employs TRBV28 and TRBJ2-7, with D tentatively TRBD1 (5 bases). Germline CDR1 is MDHEN and CDR2 is SYDVKM. This CDR3 region has 15 residues. Trimming removed 6 bases from V and 4 bases from J, with 19 bases in between. The CDR3 bases are TGTGCCAGCAGACCGAACCGACAGAGTATGTACGAGCAGTACTTC. Its protein product is CASRPNRQSMYEQYF.

This clone was counted once. This sequence joins TRBV2 and TRBJ2-7; the match to TRBD1 covers 9 bases. The V segment lost 3 bases and the J segment 6 bases; nucleotides outside the gene matches: 6. The V gene's germline CDR1 is SNHLY and CDR2 FYNNEI. The CDR3 spans 14 residues. CDR3 sequence reads: CASSDVQGAREQYF. CDR3 nucleotides: TGTGCCAGCAGTGACGTACAGGGGGCACGCGAGCAGTACTTC.

The V gene is TRBV9, the J gene TRBJ2-1; D gene uncertain. The CDR3 has 15 residues. In germline, CDR1 is SGDLS, CDR2 YYNGEE. Trimming took 3 bases from V and 0 from J, leaving 10 bases between them. The CDR3 sequence: CASSERASSYNEQFF. The CDR3 region has the DNA TGTGCCAGCAGCGAACGGGCGAGCTCCTACAATGAGCAGTTCTTC.

The chain carries TRBV11-2 and TRBJ2-1; TRBD2 matches 12 bases. The J segment lost 1 base and the V segment lost 4 bases, leaving 2 bases of the junction unmatched. Germline V gene lookup returns CDR1 SGHAT and CDR2 FQNNGV. This CDR3 comprises 16 residues. The CDR3 sequence: CASSSLAGGSYNEQFF. The DNA of the CDR3 is TGTGCCAGCAGCTCGCTAGCGGGAGGGTCCTACAATGAGCAGTTCTTC.